This T cell receptor (beta chain) was identified in a study of blood T cell repertoires in COVID-19. Study context: Material from acute and convalescent COVID-19 was sourced from the United States, Italy and Spain. T cells, B-cell-depleted T cells, or PBMCs supplied cDNA or gDNA.

In the original processing: Amplification of reference gene primers provided the estimated nucleated cell counts. Sequencing was performed with immunoSEQ multiplex PCR; in TCRdb, only in-frame clones are kept and a portion is missing. From that table come the V and J calls and clone size; the DNA was used to work out D and trimming. This table has 20,000 to 25,000 clones, around 83% appearing once. V dropped 6 bases and J dropped 14 bases, with 17 bases sitting between them. Per the germline V gene, CDR1 is LNHNV and CDR2 is YYDKDF (reference sequence). The length of the CDR3 is 12 residues. The sequencing input was peripheral blood. The gene calls are TRBV15 and TRBJ2-1, with D perhaps matching TRBD2 (6 bases). This TCR was recovered from a man aged 65-85 years with acute or convalescent COVID-19. CDR3 DNA sequence: TGTGCCACCAGTTTGAGCGCAAGGGAGGAGTTCTTC. It yields the protein CATSLSAREEFF. Full variable domain (missing parts from reference TRBV15 and TRBJ2-1): DAMVIQNPRYQVTQFGKPVTLSCSQTLNHNVMYWYQQKSSQAPKLLFHYYDKDFNNEADTPDNFQSRRPNTSFCFLDIRSPGLGDTAMYLCATSLSAREEFFGPGTRLTVL.